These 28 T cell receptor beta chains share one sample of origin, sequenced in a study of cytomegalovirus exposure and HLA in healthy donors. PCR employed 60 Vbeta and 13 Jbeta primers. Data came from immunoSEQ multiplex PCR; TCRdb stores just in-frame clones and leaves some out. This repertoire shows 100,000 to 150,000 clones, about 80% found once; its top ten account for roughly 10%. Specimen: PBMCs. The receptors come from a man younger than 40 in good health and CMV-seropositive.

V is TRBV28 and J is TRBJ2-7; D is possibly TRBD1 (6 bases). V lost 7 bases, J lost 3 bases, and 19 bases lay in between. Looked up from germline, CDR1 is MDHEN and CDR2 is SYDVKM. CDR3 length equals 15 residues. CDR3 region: CASIPSWGQGYEQYF. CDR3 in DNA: TGTGCCAGCATCCCAAGTTGGGGGCAAGGCTACGAGCAGTACTTC.

The chain's CDR3 is CASSLSAGTYYGYTF. CDR3 nucleotides: TGTGCCAGCAGTTTATCGGCAGGGACATACTATGGCTACACCTTC. V and J are TRBV27 and TRBJ1-2; maybe TRBD1 (6 bases). The CDR3 runs to 15 residues. V was shortened by 0 bases and J by 3 bases, with 11 bases between the two germline ends. CDR1 and CDR2 from the germline V gene are MNHEY and SMNVEV (reference sequence).

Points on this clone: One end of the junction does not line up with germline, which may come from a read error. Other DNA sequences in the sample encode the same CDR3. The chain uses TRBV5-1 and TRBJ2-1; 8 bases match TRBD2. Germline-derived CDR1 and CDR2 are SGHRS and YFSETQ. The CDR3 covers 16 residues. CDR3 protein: CASSLDRTSSYNEQFF. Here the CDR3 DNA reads TGTGCCAGCAGCTTGGATCGGACTAGCAGCTACAATGAGCAGTTCTTC.

The chain's CDR3 is CASSYSKATGNGYTF. CDR3 nucleotides: TGTGCCAGCAGTTACTCGAAAGCGACAGGGAATGGCTACACCTTC. The V and J genes are TRBV6-5 and TRBJ1-2; 7 bases match TRBD1. The V segment lost 0 bases and the J segment 6 bases; nucleotides outside the gene matches: 7. This CDR3 contains 15 residues. The germline V gene has CDR1 MNHEY and CDR2 SVGAGI.

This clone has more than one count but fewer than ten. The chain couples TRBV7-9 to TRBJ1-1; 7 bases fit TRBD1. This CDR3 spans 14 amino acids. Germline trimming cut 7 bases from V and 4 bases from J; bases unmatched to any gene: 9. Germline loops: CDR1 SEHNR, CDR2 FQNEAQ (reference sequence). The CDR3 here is CASNPATGITEAFF. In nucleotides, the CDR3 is TGTGCCAGCAACCCCGCGACAGGGATCACTGAAGCTTTCTTT.

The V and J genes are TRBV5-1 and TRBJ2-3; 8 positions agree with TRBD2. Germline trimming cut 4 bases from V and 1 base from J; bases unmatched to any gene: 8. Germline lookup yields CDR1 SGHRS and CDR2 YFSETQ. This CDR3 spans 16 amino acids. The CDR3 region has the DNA TGCGCCAGCAGCGCCAACCCAGCGGGAGGCACAGATACGCAGTATTTT. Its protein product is CASSANPAGGTDTQYF.

The CDR3 here is CASTLGQGLGSYGYTF. The CDR3 DNA sequence: TGTGCCAGCACTCTGGGACAGGGACTGGGTTCCTATGGCTACACCTTC. This sequence joins TRBV7-9 and TRBJ1-2, with 9 nucleotides matching TRBD1. Germline-derived CDR1 and CDR2 are SEHNR and FQNEAQ (reference sequence). The CDR3 has 16 amino acids. V was pared by 7 bases and J by 4 bases, with 13 bases of the junction left unmatched.

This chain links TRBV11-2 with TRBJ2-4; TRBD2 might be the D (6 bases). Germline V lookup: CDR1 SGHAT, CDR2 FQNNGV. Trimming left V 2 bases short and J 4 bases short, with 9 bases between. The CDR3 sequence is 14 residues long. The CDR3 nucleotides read TGTGCCAGCAGCTTATTGGGGGGAAAAAACATTCAGTACTTC. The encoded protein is CASSLLGGKNIQYF.

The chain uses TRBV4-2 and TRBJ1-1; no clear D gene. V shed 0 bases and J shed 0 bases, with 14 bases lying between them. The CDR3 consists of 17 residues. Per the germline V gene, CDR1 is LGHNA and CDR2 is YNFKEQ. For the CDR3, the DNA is TGTGCCAGCAGCCAAGATTCCGGGTACGAGCTGAACACTGAAGCTTTCTTT. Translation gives CASSQDSGYELNTEAFF.

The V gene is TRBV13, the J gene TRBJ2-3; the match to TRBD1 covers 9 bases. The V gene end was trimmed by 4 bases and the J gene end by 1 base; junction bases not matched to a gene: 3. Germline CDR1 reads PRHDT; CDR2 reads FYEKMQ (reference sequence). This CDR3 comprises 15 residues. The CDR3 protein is CASSSRDRGTDTQYF. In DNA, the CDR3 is TGTGCCAGCAGCTCCCGGGACAGGGGCACAGATACGCAGTATTTT.

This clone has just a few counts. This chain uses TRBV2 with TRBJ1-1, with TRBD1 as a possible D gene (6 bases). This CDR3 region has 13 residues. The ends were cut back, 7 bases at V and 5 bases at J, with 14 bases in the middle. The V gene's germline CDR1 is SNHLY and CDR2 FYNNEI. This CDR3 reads CASTPRGATEAFF. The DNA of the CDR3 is TGTGCCAGCACTCCCCGGGGGGCGACTGAAGCTTTCTTT.

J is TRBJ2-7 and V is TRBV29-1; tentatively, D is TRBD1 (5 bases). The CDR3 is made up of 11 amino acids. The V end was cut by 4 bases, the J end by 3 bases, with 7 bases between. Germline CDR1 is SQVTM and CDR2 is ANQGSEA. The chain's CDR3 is CSVARDYEQYF. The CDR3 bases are TGCAGCGTTGCCAGGGACTACGAGCAGTACTTC.

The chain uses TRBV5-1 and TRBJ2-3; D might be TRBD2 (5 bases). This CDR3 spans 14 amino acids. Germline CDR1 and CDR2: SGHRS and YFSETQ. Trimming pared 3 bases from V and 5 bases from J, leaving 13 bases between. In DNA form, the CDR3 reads TGCGCCAGCAGCTCGGAGACTACACTAGATACGCAGTATTTT. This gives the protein CASSSETTLDTQYF.

CDR3 coding DNA: TGTGCCAGCAGTGACTCGAGGGGAGGGCAGCTCGATGGCTACACCTTC. It is translated as CASSDSRGGQLDGYTF. V gene TRBV6-4 combines with J gene TRBJ1-2, with D tentatively TRBD1 (5 bases). CDR3 size: 16 residues. Germline CDR1 and CDR2: MRHNA and SNTAGT. V gave up 0 bases and J gave up 6 bases, with 17 bases separating them.

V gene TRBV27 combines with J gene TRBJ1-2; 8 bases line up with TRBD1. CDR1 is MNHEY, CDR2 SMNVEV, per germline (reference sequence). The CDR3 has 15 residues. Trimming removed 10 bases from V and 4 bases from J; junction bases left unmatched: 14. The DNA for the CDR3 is TGTGCCACCCAGGACAGGGCAGGGGTTTCCTATGGCTACACCTTC. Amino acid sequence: CATQDRAGVSYGYTF.

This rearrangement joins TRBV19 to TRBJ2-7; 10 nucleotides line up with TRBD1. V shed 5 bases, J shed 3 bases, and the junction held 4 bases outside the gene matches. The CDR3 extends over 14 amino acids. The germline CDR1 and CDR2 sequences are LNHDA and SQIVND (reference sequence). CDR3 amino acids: CASSLGQGFYEQYF. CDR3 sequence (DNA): TGTGCCAGTAGTCTGGGACAGGGGTTCTACGAGCAGTACTTC.

DNA for the CDR3: TGCGCCAGCACCCCAACCCCCCACACCAACTACGAGCAGTACTTC. Translation gives CASTPTPHTNYEQYF. This chain joins TRBV4-1 and TRBJ2-7; no clear D. V lost 7 bases to trimming and J lost 3 bases, with 19 bases between them. CDR1 and CDR2 from the germline V gene are MGHRA and YSYEKL. CDR3 size: 15 residues.

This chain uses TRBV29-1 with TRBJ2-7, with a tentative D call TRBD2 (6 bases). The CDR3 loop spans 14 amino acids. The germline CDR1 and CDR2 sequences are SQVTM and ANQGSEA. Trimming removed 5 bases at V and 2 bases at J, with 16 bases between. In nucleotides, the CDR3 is TGCAGCGTTTCATTGAGGCTAGCGACCTACGAGCAGTACTTC. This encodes CSVSLRLATYEQYF.

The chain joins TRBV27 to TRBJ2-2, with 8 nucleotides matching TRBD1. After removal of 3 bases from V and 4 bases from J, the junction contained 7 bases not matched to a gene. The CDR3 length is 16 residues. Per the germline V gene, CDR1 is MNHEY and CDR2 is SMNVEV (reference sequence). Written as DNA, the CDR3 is TGTGCCAGCAGTTTCTGGCAGGGGGCGGTCACCGGGGAGCTGTTTTTT. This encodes CASSFWQGAVTGELFF.

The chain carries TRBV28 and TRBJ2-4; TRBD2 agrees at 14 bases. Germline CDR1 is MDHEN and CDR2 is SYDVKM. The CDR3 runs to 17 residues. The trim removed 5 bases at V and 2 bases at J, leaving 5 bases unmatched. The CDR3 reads CASSTGTSGSTKNIQYF. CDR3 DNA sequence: TGTGCCAGCAGTACCGGGACTAGCGGGAGTACCAAAAACATTCAGTACTTC. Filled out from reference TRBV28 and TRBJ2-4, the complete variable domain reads DVKVTQSSRYLVKRTGEKVFLECVQDMDHENMFWYRQDPGLGLRLIYFSYDVKMKEKGDIPEGYSVSREKKERFSLILESASTNQTSMYLCASSTGTSGSTKNIQYFGAGTRLSVL.

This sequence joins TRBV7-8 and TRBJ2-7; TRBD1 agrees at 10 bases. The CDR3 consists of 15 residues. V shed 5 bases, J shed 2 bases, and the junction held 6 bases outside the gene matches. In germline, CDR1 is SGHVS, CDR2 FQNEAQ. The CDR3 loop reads CASSPAGTGAYEQYF. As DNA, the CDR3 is TGTGCCAGCAGCCCAGCGGGGACAGGGGCCTACGAGCAGTACTTC.

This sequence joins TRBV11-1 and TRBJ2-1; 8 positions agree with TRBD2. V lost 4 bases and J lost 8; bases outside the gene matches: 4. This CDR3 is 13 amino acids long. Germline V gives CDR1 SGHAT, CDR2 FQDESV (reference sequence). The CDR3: CASSSGTRDEQFF. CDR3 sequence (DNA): TGTGCCAGCAGCTCCGGGACTAGGGATGAGCAGTTCTTC.

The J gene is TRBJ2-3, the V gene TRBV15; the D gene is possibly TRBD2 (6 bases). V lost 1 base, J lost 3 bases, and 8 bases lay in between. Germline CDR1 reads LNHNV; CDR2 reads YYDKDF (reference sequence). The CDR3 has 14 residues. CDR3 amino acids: CATSRAGVTDTQYF. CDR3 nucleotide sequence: TGTGCCACCAGCAGAGCGGGAGTGACAGATACGCAGTATTTT.

Here the CDR3 DNA reads TGCAGCGTTCGGGACAGCTATGAGCAGTTCTTC. It encodes CSVRDSYEQFF. J is TRBJ2-1 and V is TRBV29-1; TRBD1 agrees at 7 bases. V gave up 5 bases and J gave up 8 bases; unmatched junction bases: 3. Germline V lookup: CDR1 SQVTM, CDR2 ANQGSEA. The CDR3 runs 11 residues.

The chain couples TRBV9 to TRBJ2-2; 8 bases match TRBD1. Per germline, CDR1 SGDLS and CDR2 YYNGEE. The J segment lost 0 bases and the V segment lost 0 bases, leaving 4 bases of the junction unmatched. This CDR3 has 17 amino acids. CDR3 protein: CASSVAGQGPNTGELFF. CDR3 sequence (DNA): TGTGCCAGCAGCGTAGCAGGACAGGGTCCGAACACCGGGGAGCTGTTTTTT.

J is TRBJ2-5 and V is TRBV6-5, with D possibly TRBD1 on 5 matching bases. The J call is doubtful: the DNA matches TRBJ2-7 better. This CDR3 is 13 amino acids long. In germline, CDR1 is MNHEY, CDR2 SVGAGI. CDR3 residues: CASSYSQEYEQYF. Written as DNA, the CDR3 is TGTGCCAGCAGTTACTCACAGGAATACGAGCAGTACTTC.

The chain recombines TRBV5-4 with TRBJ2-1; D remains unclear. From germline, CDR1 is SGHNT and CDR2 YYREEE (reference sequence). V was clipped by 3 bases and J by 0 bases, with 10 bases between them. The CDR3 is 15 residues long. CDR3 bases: TGTGCCAGCAGCTCATATGACTTCTCCTACAATGAGCAGTTCTTC. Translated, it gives CASSSYDFSYNEQFF.

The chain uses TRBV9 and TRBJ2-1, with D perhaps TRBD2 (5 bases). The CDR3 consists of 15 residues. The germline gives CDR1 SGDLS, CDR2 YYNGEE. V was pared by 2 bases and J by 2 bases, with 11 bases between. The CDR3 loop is CASSVSETTYNEQFF. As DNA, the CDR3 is TGTGCCAGCAGCGTGAGCGAGACTACCTACAATGAGCAGTTCTTC.